Here is one T cell receptor beta chain with its context. Its target is not known. The sample originates from a study of shared clonotypes between healthy human individuals. Germline-derived CDR1 and CDR2 are MDHEN and SYDVKM. V was pared by 9 bases and J by 0 bases, with 9 bases between. The CDR3 has 13 residues. TCRdb's copy holds only in-frame clones and misses some; the assay was immunoSEQ multiplex PCR. This table holds about 600,000 clones, more than 95% found once. Study-level results: Across subsets, estimated richness was generally greater for naive than for memory populations.

Free of recent acute infections or vaccinations, the donors were healthy HIV-negative adults. The CD4+ fraction was divided into a CD45RA+ naive subset and a CD45RA-negative memory subset. Sequences were obtained from naive CD4+ T cells sorted from blood. The subset denotes: CD45RA+ positively selected. The gene calls are TRBV28 and TRBJ1-3; D gene uncertain. This TCR was sampled from a woman aged 25 to 39 in good health. CDR3 nucleotide sequence: TGTGCCAGTGGACGGCGCTCTGGAAACACCATATATTTT. Amino acid sequence: CASGRRSGNTIYF.